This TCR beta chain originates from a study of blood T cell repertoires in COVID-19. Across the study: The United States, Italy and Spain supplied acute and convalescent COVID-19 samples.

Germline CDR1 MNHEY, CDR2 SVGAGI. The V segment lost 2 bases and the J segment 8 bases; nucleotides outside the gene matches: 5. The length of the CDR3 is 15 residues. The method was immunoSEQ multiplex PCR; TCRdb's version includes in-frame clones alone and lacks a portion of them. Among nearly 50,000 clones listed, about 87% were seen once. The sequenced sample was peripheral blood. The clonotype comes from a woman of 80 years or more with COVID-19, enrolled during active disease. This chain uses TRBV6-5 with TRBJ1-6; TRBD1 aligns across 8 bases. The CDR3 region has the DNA TGTGCCAGCAGTTACCAGACAGGGGCGGATTCACCCCTCCACTTT. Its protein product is CASSYQTGADSPLHF.